These T cell receptor beta chains were read from a single sample in a study of long-term antiretroviral therapy in people with HIV. Libraries were prepared by immunoSEQ multiplex PCR; TCRdb keeps only in-frame clonotypes and omits some of them. The sample contains about 35,000 clones, approximately 72% of which appear only once. The specimen comprised unsorted PBMCs, sampled 3 years after starting antiretroviral therapy. These receptor sequences come from a man aged 50-60 years with HIV. Both conserved end residues are part of each CDR3. A D gene is named only where the DNA matches it firmly. Size values are once, few and many counts, or a class for expanded clones, and some rows have none.

j_call v_call clone_size d_call cdr3_aa cdr3_nt
TRBJ1-6 TRBV27 . TRBD1 CASSPPTGVNSPLHF TGTGCCAGCAGTCCCCCGACAGGGGTTAATTCACCCCTCCACTTT
TRBJ1-1 TRBV28 . . CASRTPLGTLNTEAFF TGTGCCAGCAGAACCCCATTGGGCACCTTGAACACTGAAGCTTTCTTT
TRBJ2-3 TRBV29-1 . TRBD2 CSGLRLAGRADTQYF TGCAGCGGCCTTAGACTAGCGGGGCGGGCAGATACGCAGTATTTT
TRBJ2-3 TRBV5-4 . . CASSLRGTTDTQYF TGTGCCAGCAGCCTCAGGGGGACTACAGATACGCAGTATTTT
TRBJ2-7 TRBV5-1 . . CASSWAGSTYEQYF TGCGCCAGCAGCTGGGCAGGGTCTACCTACGAGCAGTACTTC
TRBJ1-2 TRBV28 . . CASSAEKAGYYGYTF TGTGCCAGCAGTGCAGAGAAGGCGGGGTACTATGGCTACACCTTC
TRBJ1-6 TRBV28 . TRBD1 CASSRMDRGRNSPLHF TGTGCCAGCAGCCGTATGGACAGGGGACGTAATTCACCCCTCCACTTT
TRBJ2-3 TRBV7-2 . TRBD2 CASRGLESTDTQYF TGTGCCAGCAGGGGACTAGAGAGCACAGATACGCAGTATTTT
TRBJ2-1 TRBV9 few TRBD2 CASSVEVGGGNEQFF TGTGCCAGCAGCGTAGAAGTTGGGGGGGGCAATGAGCAGTTCTTC
TRBJ2-7 TRBV27 few TRBD1 CASSLGQAQLYEQYF TGTGCCAGCAGTTTAGGACAGGCCCAGCTCTACGAGCAGTACTTC
TRBJ1-3 TRBV11-2 . . CASSLLTVLSGNTIYF TGTGCCAGCAGCCTATTGACAGTACTCTCTGGAAACACCATATATTTT
TRBJ1-1 TRBV2 . TRBD1 CASLNTGGDTEAFF TGTGCCAGCCTAAACACAGGGGGGGACACTGAAGCTTTCTTT
TRBJ1-2 TRBV11-2 . . CASSRDNYGYTF TGTGCCAGCAGCCGAGACAACTATGGCTACACCTTC
TRBJ2-5 TRBV20-1 . . CSARERTQYF TGCAGTGCTAGAGAACGGACCCAGTACTTC